The clone carrying this T cell receptor beta chain has ten or more counts. Sequencing involved patients with CD8+CD57+ cell expansion previously shown by flow cytometry. As a group, the patients uniformly had severe acquired aplastic anemia. All patients were therapy-naive when blood was sampled. Genomic DNA served as template for TCR beta VDJ and CDR3 profiling. TCRdb re-called the reads with MiXCR, one entry per CDR3 protein. Altogether approximately 220,000 distinct CDR3 sequences are present, less than 60% being singletons, with the ten largest covering approximately 20%. The sample is drawn from a study of CD8+CD57+ T cells in acquired aplastic anemia. As for the study in general: The mean DNA yield obtained from sorted CD4+ and CD8+ cells came to 3 to 3.5 ug.

The TCR originated in a human donor with aplastic anemia. The sequenced sample consisted of sorted CD4+, CD8+, or CD8+CD57+ T cells (not recorded which) from PBMCs.

The CDR3 sequence: CASSFSDTGMGYEQYF. CDR3 coding DNA: TGTGCCAGCAGCTTCTCGGACACCGGCATGGGCTACGAGCAGTACTTC. The V gene is TRBV7-2, the J gene TRBJ2-7, with D possibly being TRBD1 (5 bases). Trimming cost V 3 bases and J 3 bases, with 18 bases left between them. The germline CDR1 and CDR2 sequences are SGHTA and FQGNSA. This CDR3 is built from 16 residues.